This entry concerns a single T cell receptor (beta chain). Its matching antigen is unknown. These data originate in a study of shared clonotypes between healthy human individuals. Points from the study as a whole: Among the subsets, naive ones generally showed larger estimated richness than memory ones.

The V gene's germline CDR1 is LNHDA and CDR2 SQIVND (reference sequence). The CDR3 consists of 15 residues. Trimming stripped 4 bases from V and 4 bases from J, with 16 bases between. Every one of the donors was a Caucasian adult that lived in Nashville, Tennessee. Assay: immunoSEQ multiplex PCR; the TCRdb copy retains only in-frame clones and omits some. The table has more than 2,000,000 clones, over 90% seen once. This receptor was identified in a young man in good health. Some clones in this sample may be carry-over from other donors' samples. Sequenced material: naive CD4+ T cells from PBMCs. As to subset: CD45RA+ positively selected. V is TRBV19 and J is TRBJ1-1; perhaps TRBD1 as D (5 bases). The CDR3 sequence: CASSRKPGYSTEAFF. Here the CDR3 DNA reads TGTGCCAGTAGTAGAAAACCAGGGTATAGCACTGAAGCTTTCTTT.